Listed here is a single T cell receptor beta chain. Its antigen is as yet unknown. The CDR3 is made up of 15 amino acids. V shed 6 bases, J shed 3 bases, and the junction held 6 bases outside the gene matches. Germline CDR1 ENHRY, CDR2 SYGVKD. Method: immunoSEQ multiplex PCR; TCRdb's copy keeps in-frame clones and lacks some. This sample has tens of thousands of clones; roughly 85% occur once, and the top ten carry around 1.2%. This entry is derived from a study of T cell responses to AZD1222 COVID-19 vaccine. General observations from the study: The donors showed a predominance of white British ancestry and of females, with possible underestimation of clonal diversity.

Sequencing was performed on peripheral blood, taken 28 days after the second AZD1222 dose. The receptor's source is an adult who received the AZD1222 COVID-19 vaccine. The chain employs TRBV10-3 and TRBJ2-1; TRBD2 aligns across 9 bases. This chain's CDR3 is CAISTLAGVYNEQFF. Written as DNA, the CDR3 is TGTGCCATCAGCACCTTAGCGGGAGTCTACAATGAGCAGTTCTTC.